The clone carrying this T cell receptor beta chain has just a few counts. Its antigen is not known. Graves' hyperthyroidism without ophthalmopathy progression within 18 months was termed stable. Using RNA transcripts as the source, TCR beta CDR3 regions were amplified. First-round RT-PCR targeting the TCR CDR3 was performed with the HTBI primer set. Each CDR3 protein is one row after TCRdb ran MiXCR on the multiplex PCR reads. The sample lists fewer than 750,000 distinct CDR3 sequences, under 60% occurring once. The V gene's germline CDR1 is SQVTM and CDR2 ANQGSEA. The CDR3 runs to 14 residues. V was shortened by 2 bases and J by 4 bases, with 15 bases between the two germline ends. The sample comes from a study of T cells in Graves' hyperthyroidism and ophthalmopathy. Study-wide points: Ophthalmopathy cases were set apart from stable hyperthyroidism by a 13 V-J model. Blood also contained most expanded thyroid clonotypes above 0.001.

The chain couples TRBV29-1 to TRBJ2-7; TRBD1 might be the D (5 bases). The TCR comes from a woman aged 18-35 years with Graves' hyperthyroidism. The sequenced sample consisted of peripheral blood or thyroid tissue (not recorded which). CDR3 region: CSVEWAGHQYEQYF. CDR3 coding DNA: TGCAGCGTTGAATGGGCAGGGCATCAGTACGAGCAGTACTTC.